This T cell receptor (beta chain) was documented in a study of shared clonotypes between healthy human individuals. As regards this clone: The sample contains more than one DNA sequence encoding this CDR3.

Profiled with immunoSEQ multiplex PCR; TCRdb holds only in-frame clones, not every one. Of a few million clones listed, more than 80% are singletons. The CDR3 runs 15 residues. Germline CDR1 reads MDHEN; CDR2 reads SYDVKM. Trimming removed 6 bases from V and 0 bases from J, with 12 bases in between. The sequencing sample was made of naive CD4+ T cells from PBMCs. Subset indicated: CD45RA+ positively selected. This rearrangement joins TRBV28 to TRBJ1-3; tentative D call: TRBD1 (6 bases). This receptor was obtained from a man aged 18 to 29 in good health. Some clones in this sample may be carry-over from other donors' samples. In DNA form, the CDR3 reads TGTGCCAGCAGGGAACAGGGCATCTCTGGAAACACCATATATTTT. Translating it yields CASREQGISGNTIYF. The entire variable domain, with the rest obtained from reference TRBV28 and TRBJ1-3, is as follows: DVKVTQSSRYLVKRTGEKVFLECVQDMDHENMFWYRQDPGLGLRLIYFSYDVKMKEKGDIPEGYSVSREKKERFSLILESASTNQTSMYLCASREQGISGNTIYFGEGSWLTVV.